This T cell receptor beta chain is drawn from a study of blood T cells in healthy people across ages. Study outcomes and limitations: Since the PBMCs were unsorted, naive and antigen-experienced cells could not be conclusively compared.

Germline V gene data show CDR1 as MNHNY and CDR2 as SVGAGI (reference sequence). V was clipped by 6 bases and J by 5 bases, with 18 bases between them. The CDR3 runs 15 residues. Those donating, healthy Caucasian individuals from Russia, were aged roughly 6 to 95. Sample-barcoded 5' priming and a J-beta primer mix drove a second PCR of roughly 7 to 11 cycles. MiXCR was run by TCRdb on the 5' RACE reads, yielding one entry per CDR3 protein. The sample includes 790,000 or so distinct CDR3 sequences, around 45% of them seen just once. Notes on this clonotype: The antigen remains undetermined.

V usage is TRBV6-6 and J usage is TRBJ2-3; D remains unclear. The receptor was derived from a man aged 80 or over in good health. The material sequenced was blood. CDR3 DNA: TGTGCCAGCAGCGATGCCGCGTGGGCCGGAGATACGCAGTATTTT. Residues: CASSDAAWAGDTQYF.